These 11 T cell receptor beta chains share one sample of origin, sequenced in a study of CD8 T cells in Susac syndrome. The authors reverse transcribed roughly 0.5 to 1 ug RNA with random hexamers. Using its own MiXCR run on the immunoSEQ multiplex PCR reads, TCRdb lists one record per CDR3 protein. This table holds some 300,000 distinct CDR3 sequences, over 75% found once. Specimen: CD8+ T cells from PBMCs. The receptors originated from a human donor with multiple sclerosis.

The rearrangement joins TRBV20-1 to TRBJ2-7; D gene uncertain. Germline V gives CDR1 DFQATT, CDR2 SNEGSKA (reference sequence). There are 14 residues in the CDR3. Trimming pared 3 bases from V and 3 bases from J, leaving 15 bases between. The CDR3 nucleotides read TGCAGTGCTAGGGTCGCAGAACTATACTACGAGCAGTACTTC. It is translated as CSARVAELYYEQYF.

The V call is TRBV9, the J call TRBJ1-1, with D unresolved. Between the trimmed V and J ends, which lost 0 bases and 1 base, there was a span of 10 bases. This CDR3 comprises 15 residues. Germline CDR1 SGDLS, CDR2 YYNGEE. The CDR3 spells CASSVGADPNTEAFF. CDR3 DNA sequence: TGTGCCAGCAGCGTAGGGGCAGATCCGAACACTGAAGCTTTCTTT. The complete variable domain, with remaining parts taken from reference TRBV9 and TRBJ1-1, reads DSGVTQTPKHLITATGQRVTLRCSPRSGDLSVYWYQQSLDQGLQFLIQYYNGEERAKGNILERFSAQQFPDLHSELNLSSLELGDSALYFCASSVGADPNTEAFFGQGTRLTVV.

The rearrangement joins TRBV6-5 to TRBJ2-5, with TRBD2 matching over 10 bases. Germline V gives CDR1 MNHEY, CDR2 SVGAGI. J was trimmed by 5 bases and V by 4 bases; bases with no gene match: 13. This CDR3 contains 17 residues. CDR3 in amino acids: CASSSWTSGELVETQYF. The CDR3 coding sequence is TGTGCCAGCAGTTCCTGGACTAGCGGCGAGCTGGTCGAGACCCAGTACTTC.

CDR3 coding DNA: TGTGCCAGCAGCCAAGAAAAGATCCCGTCAGGAGAGACCCAGTACTTC. Translating it yields CASSQEKIPSGETQYF. The chain has TRBV14 and TRBJ2-5, with unresolved D. Germline V gene data show CDR1 as SGHDN and CDR2 as FVKESK. V was clipped by 0 bases and J by 4 bases, with 15 bases between them. This CDR3 spans 16 amino acids.

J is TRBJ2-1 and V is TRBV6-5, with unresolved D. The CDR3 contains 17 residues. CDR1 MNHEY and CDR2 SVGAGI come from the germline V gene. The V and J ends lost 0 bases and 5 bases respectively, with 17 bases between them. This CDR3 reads CASSYSPRIELDNEQFF. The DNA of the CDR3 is TGTGCCAGCAGTTACTCCCCCCGGATAGAGCTGGACAATGAGCAGTTCTTC.

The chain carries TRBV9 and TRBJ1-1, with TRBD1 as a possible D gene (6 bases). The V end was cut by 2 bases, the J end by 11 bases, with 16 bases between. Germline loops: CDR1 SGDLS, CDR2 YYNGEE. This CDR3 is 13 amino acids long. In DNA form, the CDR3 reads TGTGCCAGCAGCGTGGCGGGGGGCCCCCCGGCTTTCTTT. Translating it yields CASSVAGGPPAFF.

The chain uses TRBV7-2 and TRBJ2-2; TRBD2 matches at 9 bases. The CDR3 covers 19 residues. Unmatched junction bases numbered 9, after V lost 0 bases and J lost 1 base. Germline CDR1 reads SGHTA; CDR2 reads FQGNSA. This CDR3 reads CASSLALAGPTKNTGELFF. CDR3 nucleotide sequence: TGTGCCAGCAGCTTAGCCCTAGCGGGACCTACAAAGAACACCGGGGAGCTGTTTTTT. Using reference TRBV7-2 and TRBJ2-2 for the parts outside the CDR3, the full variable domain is GAGVSQSPSNKVTEKGKDVELRCDPISGHTALYWYRQSLGQGLEFLIYFQGNSAPDKSGLPSDRFSAERTGGSVSTLTIQRTQQEDSAVYLCASSLALAGPTKNTGELFFGEGSRLTVL.

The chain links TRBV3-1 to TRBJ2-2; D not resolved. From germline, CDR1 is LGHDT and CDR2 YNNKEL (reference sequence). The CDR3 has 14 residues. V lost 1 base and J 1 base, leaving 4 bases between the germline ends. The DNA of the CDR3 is TGTGCCAGCAGCCAAGGGGAGAACACCGGGGAGCTGTTTTTT. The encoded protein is CASSQGENTGELFF.

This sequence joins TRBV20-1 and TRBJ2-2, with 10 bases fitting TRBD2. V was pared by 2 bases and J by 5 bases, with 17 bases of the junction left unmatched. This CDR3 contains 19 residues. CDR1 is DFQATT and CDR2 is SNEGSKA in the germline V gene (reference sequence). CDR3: CSARRSSKREGRRTGELFF. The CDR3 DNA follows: TGCAGTGCTAGACGAAGTAGTAAGCGGGAGGGCCGTAGAACCGGGGAGCTGTTTTTT.

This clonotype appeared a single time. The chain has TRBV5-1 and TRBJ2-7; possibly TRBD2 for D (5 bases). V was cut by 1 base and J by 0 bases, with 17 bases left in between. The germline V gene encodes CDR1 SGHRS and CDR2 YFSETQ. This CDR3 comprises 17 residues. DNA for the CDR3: TGCGCCAGCAGCTTGTGGGCTAGCCGGGGAAGCTCCTACGAGCAGTACTTC. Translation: CASSLWASRGSSYEQYF. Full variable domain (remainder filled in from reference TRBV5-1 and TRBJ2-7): KAGVTQTPRYLIKTRGQQVTLSCSPISGHRSVSWYQQTPGQGLQFLFEYFSETQRNKGNFPGRFSGRQFSNSRSEMNVSTLELGDSALYLCASSLWASRGSSYEQYFGPGTRLTVT.

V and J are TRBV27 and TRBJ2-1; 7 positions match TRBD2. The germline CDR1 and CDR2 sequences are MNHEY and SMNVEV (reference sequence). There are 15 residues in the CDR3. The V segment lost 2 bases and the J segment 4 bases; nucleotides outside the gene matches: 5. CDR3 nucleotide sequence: TGTGCCAGCAGTTTAGGTAGCGGGCATTACAATGAGCAGTTCTTC. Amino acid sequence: CASSLGSGHYNEQFF.